The clone carrying this T cell receptor beta chain is deemed medium-sized (0.01 to 0.1%). For a library built for alpha chains, this beta chain is a stray read; little rests on its size. The data were obtained in a study of spatial heterogeneity in lung cancer. Study summary: A consistent excess of beta-chain over alpha-chain sequences was detected. Each distinct TCR and UMI combination averaged more than ten appearances in raw reads.

TCR cDNA molecules were tagged individually, and each one carried a unique molecular identifier. TCRdb re-analysed the 5' RACE reads in MiXCR, keeping a single row per CDR3 protein. The table lists roughly 4,800 distinct CDR3 sequences, 18% of them singletons. Time point denoted: sample taken at primary tumor resection. Extraction of whole RNA from tumor, nontumor lung or frozen PBMC preceded unsorted sequencing. Untreated early-stage non-small cell lung cancer patients, fewer than 85 in total, were the donors. The trim removed 1 base at V and 5 bases at J, leaving 3 bases unmatched. This CDR3 comprises 14 residues. From germline, CDR1 is LGHDT and CDR2 YNNKEL (reference sequence).

This receptor was obtained from a male donor with early-stage non-small cell lung cancer. Sequencing was performed on normal lung tissue next to the tumor, taken at surgery. The J gene is TRBJ2-5, the V gene TRBV3-1; the match to TRBD2 covers 8 bases. As DNA, the CDR3 is TGTGCCAGCAGCCAAGGCGGGGGGAGGGAGACCCAGTACTTC. This codes for CASSQGGGRETQYF.